The rows below give T cell receptor beta chains drawn from one sample of a study of CD8 T cells in ankylosing spondylitis. TCRdb reprocessed the 5' RACE reads via MiXCR and lists one record per CDR3 protein. The table includes about 700,000 distinct CDR3 sequences, around a fifth detected once. Sequencing was performed on blood, either unsorted or a sorted T cell fraction (not recorded which). These receptors were taken from a male donor with ankylosing spondylitis. The CDR3 runs from the conserved cysteine through the conserved F or W. The order of the fields is CDR3 protein, CDR3 DNA, D gene, J gene, clone size, V gene. D genes are given only for firm matches. The listing skips clone size in some rows; elsewhere it reads once, few, many or a size class.

cdr3_aa: CSASPRSYSNQPQHF; cdr3_nt: TGCAGTGCTTCCCCACGGTCGTATAGCAATCAGCCCCAGCATTTT; d_call: .; j_call: TRBJ1-5; clone_size: few; v_call: TRBV20-1
cdr3_aa: CASSIRGGTYGYTF; cdr3_nt: TGTGCCAGCAGCATTCGGGGGGGGACGTACGGCTACACCTTC; d_call: .; j_call: TRBJ1-2; clone_size: .; v_call: TRBV27
cdr3_aa: CASSVSGVNYNEQFF; cdr3_nt: TGTGCCAGCAGCGTGTCGGGAGTGAACTACAATGAGCAGTTCTTC; d_call: .; j_call: TRBJ2-1; clone_size: .; v_call: TRBV9
cdr3_aa: CASTQSLGDEQYF; cdr3_nt: TGTGCCAGCACCCAGAGCCTCGGGGACGAGCAGTACTTC; d_call: .; j_call: TRBJ2-7; clone_size: .; v_call: TRBV6-1
cdr3_aa: CSARGQQTTGELFF; cdr3_nt: TGCAGTGCTAGAGGGCAGCAAACGACCGGGGAGCTGTTTTTT; d_call: .; j_call: TRBJ2-2; clone_size: .; v_call: TRBV20-1
cdr3_aa: CASSLDQRQGAYGYTF; cdr3_nt: TGTGCCAGCAGCTTAGATCAAAGACAGGGGGCTTATGGCTACACCTTC; d_call: TRBD1; j_call: TRBJ1-2; clone_size: few; v_call: TRBV11-2
cdr3_aa: CAISRTSGTVNEQFF; cdr3_nt: TGTGCCATCTCTCGGACTAGCGGGACGGTAAATGAGCAGTTCTTC; d_call: TRBD2; j_call: TRBJ2-1; clone_size: many; v_call: TRBV10-3
cdr3_aa: CASSHVGGTGNIQYF; cdr3_nt: TGTGCCAGCAGCCACGTGGGGGGGACAGGTAACATTCAGTACTTC; d_call: .; j_call: TRBJ2-4; clone_size: few; v_call: TRBV3-1
cdr3_aa: CAWSATGSTEAFF; cdr3_nt: TGTGCCTGGAGTGCGACAGGGTCCACTGAAGCTTTCTTT; d_call: TRBD1; j_call: TRBJ1-1; clone_size: few; v_call: TRBV30
cdr3_aa: CATKTGDTEAFF; cdr3_nt: TGTGCCACCAAGACAGGGGACACTGAAGCTTTCTTT; d_call: TRBD1; j_call: TRBJ1-1; clone_size: few; v_call: TRBV6-2/TRBV6-3
cdr3_aa: CASSQGPSASYEQYF; cdr3_nt: TGTGCCAGCAGCCAAGGGCCCTCAGCCTCCTACGAGCAGTACTTC; d_call: .; j_call: TRBJ2-7; clone_size: few; v_call: TRBV3-1
cdr3_aa: CASTSDDEDEKLFF; cdr3_nt: TGTGCCAGCACCTCTGACGATGAGGATGAAAAACTGTTTTTT; d_call: .; j_call: TRBJ1-4; clone_size: .; v_call: TRBV5-4
cdr3_aa: CASSLSRGLEETQYF; cdr3_nt: TGTGCCAGCAGCTTGAGTCGGGGGCTCGAAGAGACCCAGTACTTC; d_call: .; j_call: TRBJ2-5; clone_size: .; v_call: TRBV7-6
cdr3_aa: CASSPPGKTLGNIQYF; cdr3_nt: TGTGCCAGCAGTCCACCCGGGAAGACCCTTGGAAACATTCAGTACTTC; d_call: .; j_call: TRBJ2-4; clone_size: few; v_call: TRBV12-3/TRBV12-4
cdr3_aa: CASAEGTYNSPLHF; cdr3_nt: TGTGCCAGCGCTGAGGGTACTTATAATTCACCCCTCCACTTT; d_call: .; j_call: TRBJ1-6; clone_size: .; v_call: TRBV12-3/TRBV12-4
cdr3_aa: CASRGWGYEQYF; cdr3_nt: TGTGCCAGCAGGGGCTGGGGCTACGAGCAGTACTTC; d_call: .; j_call: TRBJ2-7; clone_size: .; v_call: TRBV28
cdr3_aa: CASTLGLMETQYF; cdr3_nt: TGTGCCAGCACCCTCGGACTGATGGAGACCCAGTACTTC; d_call: .; j_call: TRBJ2-5; clone_size: few; v_call: TRBV12-3/TRBV12-4
cdr3_aa: CASSASGSITGELFF; cdr3_nt: TGCGCCAGCTCGGCTAGCGGGAGTATCACCGGGGAGCTGTTTTTT; d_call: TRBD2; j_call: TRBJ2-2; clone_size: few; v_call: TRBV5-1
cdr3_aa: CASSQARVEGYTF; cdr3_nt: TGTGCCAGCAGCCAAGCAAGGGTAGAGGGCTACACCTTC; d_call: .; j_call: TRBJ1-2; clone_size: .; v_call: TRBV4-2
cdr3_aa: CASSYPPVAGGANEQFF; cdr3_nt: TGTGCCAGCAGTTACCCCCCGGTAGCGGGAGGGGCCAATGAGCAGTTCTTC; d_call: TRBD2; j_call: TRBJ2-1; clone_size: .; v_call: TRBV6-2/TRBV6-3
cdr3_aa: CASSQTALNTEAFF; cdr3_nt: TGCGCCAGCAGCCAAACTGCCCTGAACACTGAAGCTTTCTTT; d_call: .; j_call: TRBJ1-1; clone_size: .; v_call: TRBV4-1
cdr3_aa: CASRRGTGPYEQYF; cdr3_nt: TGCGCCAGCAGGAGGGGGACAGGGCCATACGAGCAGTACTTC; d_call: TRBD1; j_call: TRBJ2-7; clone_size: few; v_call: TRBV5-1
cdr3_aa: CASGSAGWSGPGNTIYF; cdr3_nt: TGTGCTAGTGGTTCGGCAGGGTGGTCCGGCCCTGGAAACACCATATATTTT; d_call: .; j_call: TRBJ1-3; clone_size: once; v_call: TRBV12-5
cdr3_aa: CASSLARQGATEAFF; cdr3_nt: TGTGCCAGCAGCTTAGCTCGACAGGGGGCTACTGAAGCTTTCTTT; d_call: TRBD1; j_call: TRBJ1-1; clone_size: .; v_call: TRBV7-2
cdr3_aa: CASSLGPRTEAFF; cdr3_nt: TGTGCCAGCAGTTTAGGGCCGAGGACTGAAGCTTTCTTT; d_call: .; j_call: TRBJ1-1; clone_size: few; v_call: TRBV7-9
cdr3_aa: CATTGDSNYGYTF; cdr3_nt: TGTGCCACCACAGGGGATTCTAACTATGGCTACACCTTC; d_call: TRBD1; j_call: TRBJ1-2; clone_size: .; v_call: TRBV2
cdr3_aa: CASRLAGGAYEQYF; cdr3_nt: TGCGCCAGCAGATTAGCGGGAGGAGCGTACGAGCAGTACTTC; d_call: TRBD2; j_call: TRBJ2-7; clone_size: few; v_call: TRBV5-1
cdr3_aa: CATKDASNYGYTF; cdr3_nt: TGTGCCACCAAGGACGCATCTAACTATGGCTACACCTTC; d_call: .; j_call: TRBJ1-2; clone_size: few; v_call: TRBV10-3
cdr3_aa: CASSLTETETQYF; cdr3_nt: TGTGCCAGCAGCCTAACAGAAACAGAGACCCAGTACTTC; d_call: .; j_call: TRBJ2-5; clone_size: many; v_call: TRBV4-2
cdr3_aa: CASSYSGLASQYF; cdr3_nt: TGTGCCAGCAGTTACTCGGGGCTCGCGAGCCAGTATTTT; d_call: .; j_call: TRBJ2-3; clone_size: few; v_call: TRBV6-5
cdr3_aa: CASSPTTGGFVLGDTQYF; cdr3_nt: TGTGCCAGCAGTCCAACGACAGGGGGCTTTGTTCTTGGAGATACGCAGTATTTT; d_call: TRBD1; j_call: TRBJ2-3; clone_size: .; v_call: TRBV27
cdr3_aa: CASSPQGTVYNEQFF; cdr3_nt: TGTGCCAGCAGCCCCCAGGGGACGGTTTACAATGAGCAGTTCTTC; d_call: .; j_call: TRBJ2-1; clone_size: few; v_call: TRBV9
cdr3_aa: CASSHPPSATYEQYF; cdr3_nt: TGCGCCAGCAGCCACCCCCCTAGCGCAACCTACGAGCAGTACTTC; d_call: .; j_call: TRBJ2-7; clone_size: .; v_call: TRBV5-1
cdr3_aa: CASLPPGQGAEEQFF; cdr3_nt: TGTGCCAGCTTGCCACCGGGACAGGGGGCGGAGGAGCAGTTCTTC; d_call: TRBD1; j_call: TRBJ2-1; clone_size: .; v_call: TRBV18
cdr3_aa: CASSPRLAGGKYEQYF; cdr3_nt: TGTGCCAGCAGTCCCCGACTAGCGGGAGGAAAATACGAGCAGTACTTC; d_call: TRBD2; j_call: TRBJ2-7; clone_size: once; v_call: TRBV28
cdr3_aa: CASSERGARFSGEAFF; cdr3_nt: TGTGCCAGCAGTGAACGGGGGGCGCGTTTCTCCGGTGAAGCTTTCTTT; d_call: .; j_call: TRBJ1-1; clone_size: .; v_call: TRBV2
cdr3_aa: CASSQDHVLGNEQFF; cdr3_nt: TGCGCCAGCAGCCAAGATCATGTGTTGGGAAATGAGCAGTTCTTC; d_call: .; j_call: TRBJ2-1; clone_size: .; v_call: TRBV4-1
cdr3_aa: CASKGDGNTGELFF; cdr3_nt: TGCGCCAGCAAAGGGGATGGGAACACCGGGGAGCTGTTTTTT; d_call: .; j_call: TRBJ2-2; clone_size: few; v_call: TRBV5-1
cdr3_aa: CASSIGTSGSPMFETQYF; cdr3_nt: TGTGCCAGTAGTATCGGGACTAGCGGGAGCCCCATGTTCGAGACCCAGTACTTC; d_call: TRBD2; j_call: TRBJ2-5; clone_size: few; v_call: TRBV19
cdr3_aa: CASSKGGINNSPLHF; cdr3_nt: TGTGCCAGCAGCAAAGGAGGGATAAATAATTCACCCCTCCACTTT; d_call: .; j_call: TRBJ1-6; clone_size: .; v_call: TRBV11-3
cdr3_aa: CSVEDMVSLNGYTF; cdr3_nt: TGCAGCGTTGAAGATATGGTCAGTCTAAATGGCTACACCTTC; d_call: .; j_call: TRBJ1-2; clone_size: few; v_call: TRBV29-1